Presented here are 12 T cell receptor beta chains from one specimen sequenced in a study of T-cell memory formation after mild COVID-19 (dated by TCRdb to the early 2020s). Preparation of the library involved 5' RACE. For sequencing, an Illumina NovaSeq 6000 was employed. TCRdb reran the public reads through fastp at Q25 and MiXCR, keeping productive beta chains. Identical CDR3 protein sequences are pooled into one entry, listed with their most common genes and DNA. The sample includes 55,000 to 75,000 distinct CDR3 sequences, with around a quarter observed a single time. Clones ranked in the top ten supply around 46% of the sample. Sequencing was performed on PBMCs or a T cell subset sorted from them (not recorded which). All receptors derive from a man younger than 30 who had mild COVID-19 (a few samples of this study predate the infection). The sample titles of this study are shuffled in the database, so cell type and time point are left out; the donor was told from shared clones.

The chain is built from TRBV9 and TRBJ2-1; 9 nucleotides align to TRBD2. Per the germline V gene, CDR1 is SGDLS and CDR2 is YYNGEE. The CDR3 is 15 amino acids. With V trimmed by 4 bases and J by 7 bases, 9 bases remained unmatched. CDR3 sequence reads: CASSPFGGGDNEQFF. Here the CDR3 DNA reads TGTGCCAGCAGCCCCTTTGGCGGGGGGGATAATGAGCAGTTCTTC.

This clonotype was seen a handful of times. V usage is TRBV9 and J usage is TRBJ2-5; D is perhaps TRBD2 (5 bases). Per germline, CDR1 SGDLS and CDR2 YYNGEE. This CDR3 contains 14 residues. Trimming stripped 7 bases from V and 5 bases from J, with 18 bases between. CDR3 sequence reads: CASAAVTEAETQYF. For the CDR3, the DNA is TGTGCCAGCGCCGCCGTAACGGAGGCGGAGACCCAGTACTTC.

The rearrangement joins TRBV6-2 or TRBV6-3 to TRBJ1-6; weak D call: TRBD1 (6 bases). CDR3 length: 15 amino acids. Germline V gene data show CDR1 as MNHEY and CDR2 as SVGEGT. Trimming cost V 5 bases and J 9 bases, with 17 bases left between them. CDR3 DNA sequence: TGTGCCAGCAGTCTTCGGACAGAAATTGGTTCACCCCTCCACTTT. Its translation is CASSLRTEIGSPLHF.

This chain joins TRBV30 and TRBJ2-2, with 9 nucleotides matching TRBD1. The junction had 11 bases not matched to a gene; V was cut back by 1 base and J by 5 bases. This CDR3 has 17 residues. Germline CDR1 GTSNPN, CDR2 SVGIG (reference sequence). The CDR3 DNA is TGTGCCTGGAGTGCGACCCACAGGGGGCTTTGGACCGGGGAGCTGTTTTTT. Protein: CAWSATHRGLWTGELFF.

This clonotype is termed medium-sized. The chain's CDR3 is CASRPSGGAPETQYF. Here the CDR3 DNA reads TGTGCCAGCAGACCTAGCGGGGGGGCCCCAGAGACCCAGTACTTC. This sequence joins TRBV11-2 and TRBJ2-5; 12 bases line up with TRBD2. The CDR3 extends over 15 amino acids. Germline V CDR1 and CDR2: SGHAT, FQNNGV. After removal of 6 bases from V and 4 bases from J, the junction contained 6 bases not matched to a gene.

The chain's CDR3 is CASSFRGQELAYGYTF. The DNA of the CDR3 is TGTGCCAGCAGTTTCCGCGGGCAGGAACTGGCCTATGGCTACACCTTC. The chain has TRBV27 and TRBJ1-2; D remains unclear. This CDR3 region has 16 residues. V lost 3 bases to trimming and J lost 4 bases, with 18 bases between them. Germline V gives CDR1 MNHEY, CDR2 SMNVEV (reference sequence).

There are a few counts of this clonotype. The CDR3 loop is CASSDRAAETQYF. The CDR3 nucleotides are TGTGCCAGTAGTGACAGGGCGGCAGAGACCCAGTACTTC. The chain carries TRBV19 and TRBJ2-5; 7 bases map to TRBD1. Germline V gene lookup returns CDR1 LNHDA and CDR2 SQIVND (reference sequence). V lost 5 bases to trimming and J lost 4 bases; unmatched junction nucleotides: 4. The CDR3 is 13 residues long.

The rearrangement uses TRBV20-1 and TRBJ2-7; tentative D call: TRBD1 (6 bases). The CDR3 covers 15 residues. Germline assignment: CDR1 DFQATT and CDR2 SNEGSKA (reference sequence). V dropped 5 bases and J dropped 3 bases, with 20 bases sitting between them. CDR3 nucleotide sequence: TGCAGTGCTCTCGACCGGACAGACCTTTTCTACGAGCAGTACTTC. It yields the protein CSALDRTDLFYEQYF.

The chain carries TRBV20-1 and TRBJ2-7, with TRBD1 identical over 9 bases. The length of the CDR3 is 16 residues. J was trimmed by 2 bases and V by 1 base; bases with no gene match: 9. Germline lookup yields CDR1 DFQATT and CDR2 SNEGSKA (reference sequence). The CDR3 nucleotides are TGCAGTGCTAGAGCGCAAGCGGGACAGGGCACCTACGAGCAGTACTTC. Translating it yields CSARAQAGQGTYEQYF.

The CDR3 loop is CASSSDHTRQKPLSQPQHF. In DNA, the CDR3 is TGTGCCAGCAGTTCAGATCACACGCGACAGAAACCTCTTTCTCAGCCCCAGCATTTT. This chain joins TRBV6-2 or TRBV6-3 and TRBJ1-5; maybe TRBD1 (5 bases). Germline V gives CDR1 MNHEY, CDR2 SVGEGT. This CDR3 is 19 amino acids long. V lost 4 bases and J 6 bases, leaving 28 bases between the germline ends.

A few counts support this clonotype. V gene TRBV4-3 combines with J gene TRBJ1-5; D not certain. Germline V gene sequence: CDR1 LGHNA, CDR2 YSLEER. Trimming stripped 0 bases from V and 0 bases from J, with 9 bases between. The CDR3 is made up of 16 amino acids. Written as DNA, the CDR3 is TGCGCCAGCAGCCAAGAGGTCGGGTATAGCAATCAGCCCCAGCATTTT. The encoded protein is CASSQEVGYSNQPQHF.

The chain is built from TRBV4-1 and TRBJ1-5; D is ambiguous. Looked up from germline, CDR1 is MGHRA and CDR2 is YSYEKL. This CDR3 has 14 amino acids. V lost 4 bases, J lost 2 bases, and 9 bases lay in between. The CDR3 is CASSREGGNQPQHF. The DNA of the CDR3 is TGCGCCAGCAGCCGCGAGGGAGGCAATCAGCCCCAGCATTTT.